This T cell receptor beta chain was recorded in a study of shared clonotypes between healthy human individuals. General study findings and limits: Sorted-subset samples were not fully sequenced, rarefaction indicated.

This clone has just a few counts. Its antigen remains unidentified. Germline values: CDR1 LNHDA, CDR2 SQIVND (reference sequence). The CDR3 length is 14 residues. V was pared by 0 bases and J by 6 bases, with 11 bases between. Assay used: immunoSEQ multiplex PCR; TCRdb lists only in-frame clones, some missing. Of some 1,100,000 clones in the sample, more than 75% are singletons; the top ten hold around 0.47%. Source material: memory CD4+ T cells from PBMCs. Noted subset: CD45RA-negative fraction. V usage is TRBV19 and J usage is TRBJ1-1, with D possibly matching TRBD1 (5 bases). This sequence originates from a man aged 18-30 years in good health. Some clones in this sample may be carry-over from other donors' samples. CDR3 region: CASSIDPGIAEAFF. The CDR3 DNA sequence: TGTGCCAGTAGTATAGACCCAGGGATCGCTGAAGCTTTCTTT.